Detailed here is one T cell receptor beta chain. Which antigen it targets is not known. No much larger clone is present one base from it, and per-base qualities are unavailable. In total, roughly 670 healthy bone marrow donors made up the cohort. Cohort members were all nominally healthy when sampled, although unrecorded immune exposures were likely present. The donor was CMV seronegative and was included in the group of hundreds of seronegative cohort members. Every donor gave a peripheral blood sample, and the peripheral blood mononuclear cells from that sample were used for TCR beta sequencing. The Qiagen DNeasy Blood Extraction Kit was used to extract genomic DNA from the blood cell samples. The sample originates from a study of cytomegalovirus exposure and HLA in healthy donors (TCRdb year 2017). In terms of the full investigation: An earlier analysis of a few hundred of the donors reported 250 to 300 Gb of sequence data and 117 million unique TCR beta sequences obtained from roughly 180 million T cells. An earlier analysis of about 620 of the donors applied high-throughput TCR beta sequencing to assess whether each TCR beta V gene segment acted as functional or pseudogenic. Among about 400 genotyped donors of the cohort, an average of roughly 230,000 unique TCR beta nucleotide sequences was sequenced per donor, of which about 18% were non-productive. The T cell repertoires of 670 or so subjects were profiled by immunosequencing and related to cytomegalovirus serostatus. A separate validation cohort of over a hundred different subjects was used in addition to the roughly 720-subject first cohort. The study combined high-throughput TCR immunosequencing, statistical association of individual TCRs with disease status, and machine learning to predict cytomegalovirus infection status. About five DR-DQ haplotypes were handled as single units for association and clustering, since linkage in the cohort was strong. Both class I and class II loci were covered by HLA typing, at four-digit resolution. The number of typed donors differed by locus: roughly 629-630 for A, B, C, DRB1 and DQB1; some 500 for DQA1; about 600 for DPA1; and 400 to 480 for DPB1. Of the 300 to 450 genotyped donors, roughly 85% fell in the genetic ancestry cluster associated with self-reported Caucasian donors. In a later analysis, previously published TCR beta repertoires from several hundred donors were re-analyzed and high-resolution HLA genotyping was added so that TCR occurrence patterns could be studied. A later genetic analysis used genome-wide SNP genotypes for about 55% of the 666 donors, treating that subset as a discovery cohort. Every discovery cohort repertoire had been produced on one sequencing platform. Approximately 330 gigabases of sequencing data and 75 million to 85 million unique TCR sequences made up an early release that covered 640 HLA-typed donors. Donor age, sex, ethnicity and CMV serostatus were collected together with the repertoire data. Rather than using new phenotypic data, the later analysis identified candidate immune exposures from TCR beta sequences and from how often those sequences occurred across donors. The study aimed to test whether cataloging public T cell receptors could reveal signatures of past pathogen exposure.

Library preparation used the immunoSEQ multiplex PCR assay. For the multiplex PCR, a mixture combining 60 forward primers for TCR Vbeta segments and 13 reverse primers for TCR Jbeta segments was used. The CDR3 region of rearranged TCR beta genes was amplified from genomic DNA by a multiplex PCR assay. The Illumina HiSeq System was used to sequence the amplified TCR beta libraries as 87-base-pair reads. For the original study's pipeline: A later analysis counted about 76 million unique TCR beta chains across the 550 to 750 repertoires, and some 11 million of these chains were shared by at least two donors. Raw reads were error-corrected and collapsed into unique sequences by a nearest-neighbor algorithm in which closely related sequences were merged to remove PCR and sequencing errors. V, D and J gene segments were assigned by aligning CDR3 sequences to IMGT reference sequences. For a sequence to be retained, at least a six-nucleotide match to both a V gene segment and a J gene segment was required. A rearrangement counted as productive if the CDR3 had no stop codons and remained in frame with V and J, and every other rearrangement counted as non-productive. CDR3 was defined by IMGT convention, running from the second conserved V-encoded cysteine to the conserved J-encoded phenylalanine. In an earlier analysis of around 600 of the donors, sequences lacking an unambiguous match to a single V gene segment were excluded. An earlier analysis of several hundred of the donors called V segments functional above 56.7% productive rearrangements and segregating when the between-donor standard deviation exceeded 5%. A statistical classification framework was built to diagnose cytomegalovirus status from the catalog of TCR beta chain sequences. In a later analysis, V and J genes were assigned by comparing TCR nucleotide sequences against IMGT/GENE-DB human TR gene sequences. A later analysis assigned CDR3 sequences and most-parsimonious VDJ recombination scenarios with the TCRdist pipeline. In a later analysis, each TCR beta chain was defined by its CDR3 amino acid sequence together with its V-gene family, and reads without a unique V-gene family were excluded. To address suspected cross-contamination and a sequencing artifact, a later analysis removed approximately 590 highly shared, low-generation-probability nucleotide sequences. A later analysis calculated a clonal expansion index for each public chain from normalized within-repertoire ranks of inferred template counts. A later analysis computed generation probabilities with a VDJ recombination model fitted to out-of-frame rearrangements, and checked the results against IGoR. Hypergeometric tests were used in a later analysis to score TCR-TCR, TCR-HLA and TCR-CMV co-occurrence, with a repertoire-size bias correction applied to the TCR pairs. In a later analysis, false discovery rates were estimated by permuting HLA or CMV assignments 20 times. In a later analysis, co-occurring TCRs were grouped using DBSCAN, with TCRdist sequence similarity added in when clustering inside HLA-allele-positive subsets. Repertoires with fewer than 30,000 or more than 120,000 public chains, plus five repertoires with anomalous nucleotide sharing, were excluded from co-occurrence clustering. Here the immuneACCESS table is served through TCRdb, limited to in-frame sequences with V and J called. Missing clones are a known gap in these copies; in checked studies unresolved V genes cover under half, and the rest lacks a known reason. D and trimming come from the DNA, and the V and J calls and clone size come from that table. The sample contains about 120,000 clones, roughly four fifths of them found a single time. The ten largest clones take up about 1.8% of the sample.

From its cysteine to its phenylalanine, the CDR3 spans 15 amino acids. Only the CDR3 portion is preserved as DNA: 45 bases, with reading frame beginning at the first base. V drops 2 bases and J drops 3 bases, leaving 10 bases in between. The germline V gene (reference sequence) specifies MNHNY as CDR1 and SVGAGI as CDR2. General conclusions and limits of the study: Because HLA typing was missing for some donors at each locus, association tests included only the typed subset. In a later analysis, the rate of TCR association differed among HLA loci, with DRB1 alleles having the most associated TCRs and HLA-C alleles having the fewest. Some IMGT-functional V segments, including TRBV6-2 and TRBV6-3, could not be distinguished by the 87-base-pair reads and were therefore excluded. While some public TCRs were present in many individuals, most TCR sequences turned up only very rarely across donors. The presence/absence analyses assumed that sequencing depth was roughly uniform across donors, and that assumption may not be true. In a later genetic analysis, a missense DCLRE1C variant was associated with V-gene and J-gene trimming of TCR beta chains, and the association was replicated in an independent cohort. Several of the top co-occurrence clusters appeared to be linked to parvovirus B19, influenza, CMV and Epstein-Barr virus, according to a later analysis. In a later analysis, most CMV-associated TCR beta chains were found to appear HLA-restricted, with HLA associations seemingly driven largely by CMV exposure. A total of 164 TCR beta chains were listed by the study as associated with cytomegalovirus. Immune exposure information for the cohort was limited to CMV serostatus. A few of the identified cytomegalovirus-associated TCR beta chains were confirmed in vitro to be specific for cytomegalovirus antigens. Because counts were too low, under 20 rarely observed V segments, including chromosome 9 orphons, were left out of the earlier analysis of 500 to 650 of the donors. A later analysis found that HLA-associated TCR beta chains were more clonally expanded and had lower generation probabilities than equally common non-associated chains. In a later analysis, 15,000 to 20,000 TCR beta sequences were associated with specific HLA alleles at a false discovery rate of 0.05. According to a later genetic analysis, donors in an Asian-associated ancestry cluster had fewer N-insertions in productive TCRs than the approximately 650-donor mean. This cohort had only TCR beta chains sequenced, and the lack of alpha or paired-chain data limited which features could be detected. A cluster of highly shared sequence variants was judged likely to represent a technical artifact of the sequencing pipeline. A further reported finding was that TCR beta sequences accurately predicted the HLA-A and HLA-B alleles for most subjects in the first cohort. In an earlier analysis of roughly 500 of the donors, most TCR beta V segments appeared in productive rearrangements about 90% or about 30% of the time, broadly matching IMGT annotations. The authors suggested that the approach could potentially be generalized to other disease states and immunological phenotypes. The classifier was reported to diagnose cytomegalovirus status with high specificity and sensitivity in both the original cohort and the validation cohort. When HLA alleles, especially DR and DQ, strongly co-occurred, TCR associations were difficult to assign to individual alleles. Correlated functional status among segregating V segments might reflect linkage disequilibrium, but an unknown experimental factor could not be ruled out.

Material: PBMCs. This sequence uses TRBV6-6 and TRBJ1-4; the D gene is perhaps TRBD1, on 5 matching bases. The receptor's source is a man aged 18-30 years in good health and CMV-seronegative. The DNA sequence is as follows: TGTGCCAGCAGTTACAAAGGGGCTGCTAATGAAAAACTGTTTTTT. It is translated as CASSYKGAANEKLFF.